This TCR beta chain was sequenced in a study of blood T cell repertoires in COVID-19. The wider study: T cells, B-cell-depleted T cells, or PBMCs supplied cDNA or gDNA.

Per the original methods: Reference gene primer amplification yielded estimated nucleated cell counts. The protocol was immunoSEQ multiplex PCR, while the TCRdb copy is restricted to in-frame clones and leaves out a portion. V and J calls and clone size are those listed in that table; D and trimming were worked out from the DNA. This table holds around 140,000 clones, 60% to 85% found once. Germline V lookup: CDR1 KGHSH, CDR2 LQKENI. V gave up 2 bases and J gave up 4 bases, with 11 bases separating them. The CDR3 length is 14 residues. The source material was peripheral blood. The gene calls are TRBV18 and TRBJ1-2; D uncertain. The origin of this receptor is a woman between 55 and 75 years old with acute or convalescent COVID-19. This chain's CDR3 is CASSPAGSSYGYTF. Written as DNA, the CDR3 is TGTGCCAGCTCACCAGCGGGGTCTTCCTATGGCTACACCTTC.